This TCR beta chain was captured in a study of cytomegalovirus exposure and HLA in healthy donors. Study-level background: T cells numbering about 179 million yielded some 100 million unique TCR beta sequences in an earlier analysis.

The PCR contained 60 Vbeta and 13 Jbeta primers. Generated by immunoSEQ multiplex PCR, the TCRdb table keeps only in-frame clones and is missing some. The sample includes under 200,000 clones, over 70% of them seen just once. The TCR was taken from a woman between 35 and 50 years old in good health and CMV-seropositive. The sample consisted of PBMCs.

The CDR3 sequence: CASSSQPRAGDSPLHF. In nucleotides, the CDR3 is TGTGCCAGCAGCTCGCAGCCGAGGGCCGGGGATTCACCCCTCCACTTT. The genes are TRBV7-8 and TRBJ1-6, with D uncertain. V lost 4 bases and J 8 bases, leaving 18 bases between the germline ends. CDR1 SGHVS and CDR2 FQNEAQ come from the germline V gene. The CDR3 runs 16 residues. The full variable domain, completed using reference TRBV7-8 and TRBJ1-6, is GAGVSQSPRYKVAKRGQDVALRCDPISGHVSLFWYQQALGQGPEFLTYFQNEAQLDKSGLPSDRFFAERPEGSVSTLKIQRTQQEDSAVYLCASSSQPRAGDSPLHFGNGTRLTVT.